This T cell receptor beta chain was recorded in a study of T cells in Graves' hyperthyroidism and ophthalmopathy. Amplified TCR beta CDR3 regions derived from RNA transcripts. Primed by the HTBI set, a first-round RT-PCR was run on the TCR CDR3. TCRdb independently ran MiXCR on the multiplex PCR reads; one entry per CDR3 protein. The sample contains around 210,000 distinct CDR3 sequences, around 16% of which appear only once. An absence of ophthalmopathy progression within 18 months meant stable Graves' hyperthyroidism. The diagnostic basis comprised clinical symptoms, serum thyroxine and TRAb, thyroid ultrasound and orbital computed tomography. Germline V gene data show CDR1 as SGHVS and CDR2 as FQNEAQ. V was pared by 4 bases and J by 7 bases, with 10 bases between. This CDR3 is 12 amino acids long.

Input material: blood. The chain links TRBV7-8 to TRBJ2-5, with a weak D call TRBD1 (5 bases). The source of this sequence is a woman in her forties or fifties with Graves' hyperthyroidism. The CDR3 spells CASSSQRGTQYF. CDR3 coding DNA: TGTGCCAGCAGCTCCCAAAGGGGGACCCAGTACTTC. Based on the CDR3 plus reference TRBV7-8 and TRBJ2-5, the full variable domain is GAGVSQSPRYKVAKRGQDVALRCDPISGHVSLFWYQQALGQGPEFLTYFQNEAQLDKSGLPSDRFFAERPEGSVSTLKIQRTQQEDSAVYLCASSSQRGTQYFGPGTRLLVL.